The 29 T cell receptor beta chains listed next were all sequenced from one sample in a study of CD8 T cells in Susac syndrome. The authors reverse transcribed roughly 0.45 to 1 ug RNA with random hexamers. TCRdb processed the immunoSEQ multiplex PCR reads anew with MiXCR; each CDR3 protein has one entry. In the table there are over 350,000 distinct CDR3 sequences, around 83% of which are singletons. The sequencing sample was made of CD8+ T cells from PBMCs. The source is a human donor with multiple sclerosis.

This clonotype was detected a few times. The rearrangement uses TRBV6-5 and TRBJ2-5, with D hard to call. Trimming cost V 0 bases and J 2 bases, with 4 bases left between them. The germline CDR1 and CDR2 sequences are MNHEY and SVGAGI. This CDR3 contains 13 residues. The CDR3 sequence is CASSYSFQETQYF. The CDR3 DNA sequence: TGTGCCAGCAGTTACTCGTTTCAAGAGACCCAGTACTTC.

This clonotype has a handful of counts. The chain carries TRBV3-1 and TRBJ2-7, with 8 bases aligning to TRBD2. CDR3 length equals 13 residues. In germline, CDR1 is LGHDT, CDR2 YNNKEL (reference sequence). V lost 4 bases, J lost 5 bases, and 4 bases stayed unmatched. The CDR3 loop is CASSLSAGDEQYF. CDR3 sequence (DNA): TGTGCCAGCAGCCTCTCAGCGGGGGACGAGCAGTACTTC.

The V and J genes are TRBV6-4 and TRBJ1-2, with D possibly matching TRBD1 (5 bases). The CDR3 is made up of 12 amino acids. The V end lost 7 bases, the J end lost 7 bases, and 13 bases lay between the germline ends. Germline CDR1 MRHNA, CDR2 SNTAGT. The chain's CDR3 is CASMRGRSGYTF. DNA for the CDR3: TGTGCCAGCATGAGGGGTAGGAGTGGCTACACCTTC.

The chain has TRBV29-1 and TRBJ1-2; tentative D call: TRBD1 (5 bases). V was clipped by 4 bases and J by 7 bases, with 16 bases between them. The CDR3 length is 13 residues. CDR1 SQVTM and CDR2 ANQGSEA come from the germline V gene. The CDR3 here is CSVVGGTMVGYTF. DNA of the CDR3: TGCAGCGTTGTTGGGGGGACGATGGTTGGCTACACCTTC.

The chain links TRBV27 to TRBJ1-5, with unresolved D. Germline V gene lookup returns CDR1 MNHEY and CDR2 SMNVEV (reference sequence). This CDR3 is 14 amino acids long. V was shortened by 2 bases and J by 3 bases, with 8 bases between the two germline ends. The CDR3 DNA reads as TGTGCCAGCAGTTTACGGGGTATCAATCAGCCCCAGCATTTT. It translates to CASSLRGINQPQHF.

V is TRBV30 and J is TRBJ1-1; D is possibly TRBD1 (5 bases). The CDR3 contains 14 residues. Germline CDR1 and CDR2: GTSNPN and SVGIG (reference sequence). Trimming removed 5 bases at V and 5 bases at J, with 18 bases between. Here the CDR3 reads CAWCLGQGWTEAFF. As DNA, the CDR3 is TGTGCCTGGTGTCTGGGCCAGGGATGGACTGAAGCTTTCTTT.

The chain joins TRBV19 to TRBJ2-6; D is uncertain. The germline V and J ends were trimmed by 7 bases and 0 bases, with 13 bases remaining between them. Germline V gives CDR1 LNHDA, CDR2 SQIVND (reference sequence). CDR3 length: 16 residues. The DNA of the CDR3 is TGTGCCAGTACCCCAAGCGTAGACTCTGGGGCCAACGTCCTGACTTTC. Protein: CASTPSVDSGANVLTF. The variable domain in full, with the rest retrieved from reference TRBV19 and TRBJ2-6, is DGGITQSPKYLFRKEGQNVTLSCEQNLNHDAMYWYRQDPGQGLRLIYYSQIVNDFQKGDIAEGYSVSREKKESFPLTVTSAQKNPTAFYLCASTPSVDSGANVLTFGAGSRLTVL.

This rearrangement joins TRBV19 to TRBJ2-7; the D is unclear. The CDR3 length is 14 residues. Germline CDR1 reads LNHDA; CDR2 reads SQIVND (reference sequence). V was shortened by 4 bases and J by 6 bases, with 16 bases between the two germline ends. The CDR3 coding sequence is TGTGCCAGTAGTAGTCCCAGCGCATTAAGCGAGCAGTACTTC. Translation gives CASSSPSALSEQYF.

The V call is TRBV5-5, the J call TRBJ1-2; 8 bases line up with TRBD1. Germline-derived CDR1 and CDR2 are SGHKS and YYEKEE (reference sequence). Trimming took 4 bases from V and 4 from J; bases not matched to a gene: 6. The CDR3 length is 14 residues. The CDR3 DNA is TGTGCCAGCAGCCCCGACAGGGGTCCCTATGGCTACACCTTC. Translating it yields CASSPDRGPYGYTF.

The chain links TRBV7-9 to TRBJ2-1, with 12 nucleotides matching TRBD1. J was trimmed by 8 bases and V by 5 bases; bases with no gene match: 7. Per germline, CDR1 SEHNR and CDR2 FQNEAQ (reference sequence). The CDR3 spans 15 residues. CDR3 in DNA: TGTGCCAGCAGCCCCCGGGACAGGGGGCTTCATGAGCAGTTCTTC. It translates to CASSPRDRGLHEQFF. The whole variable domain, remainder taken from reference TRBV7-9 and TRBJ2-1, is DTGVSQNPRHKITKRGQNVTFRCDPISEHNRLYWYRQTLGQGPEFLTYFQNEAQLEKSRLLSDRFSAERPKGSFSTLEIQRTEQGDSAMYLCASSPRDRGLHEQFFGPGTRLTVL.

CDR3 coding DNA: TGCAGTGCTACTCCCGGCGGGGCGGGAGTAATGGAGACCCAGTACTTC. This gives the protein CSATPGGAGVMETQYF. This chain joins TRBV20-1 and TRBJ2-5; 7 nucleotides agree with TRBD2. The germline V gene encodes CDR1 DFQATT and CDR2 SNEGSKA (reference sequence). Trimming took 4 bases from V and 5 from J; bases not matched to a gene: 16. The CDR3 runs 16 residues.

V is TRBV6-1 and J is TRBJ1-1, with 7 bases matching TRBD1. V lost 4 bases and J lost 4; bases outside the gene matches: 3. The germline V gene has CDR1 MNHNS and CDR2 SASEGT. The CDR3 has 13 amino acids. The CDR3 protein is CASSAQGGTEAFF. The CDR3 DNA sequence: TGTGCCAGCAGTGCCCAGGGGGGCACTGAAGCTTTCTTT.

V and J are TRBV29-1 and TRBJ2-3; D is unresolved. The V and J ends lost 4 bases and 6 bases respectively, with 8 bases between them. From germline, CDR1 is SQVTM and CDR2 ANQGSEA. The CDR3 contains 11 residues. This CDR3 reads CSVVRGDTQYF. The CDR3, as DNA: TGCAGCGTTGTTCGTGGGGATACGCAGTATTTT.

The chain is built from TRBV3-1 and TRBJ2-5, with TRBD2 matching over 14 bases. J gave up 2 bases and V 0 bases, and 2 bases lay outside the gene matches. Germline values: CDR1 LGHDT, CDR2 YNNKEL (reference sequence). The CDR3 covers 17 residues. The CDR3 bases are TGTGCCAGCAGCCAAGAGAGACTAGCGGGAGGGCAAGAGACCCAGTACTTC. Its protein is CASSQERLAGGQETQYF.

The V call is TRBV14, the J call TRBJ2-1, with no clear D. The CDR3 covers 15 residues. V lost 1 base and J 3 bases, leaving 10 bases between the germline ends. Germline CDR1 SGHDN, CDR2 FVKESK. Here the CDR3 DNA reads TGTGCCAGCAGCCAAGTCACCGGGCTCTACAATGAGCAGTTCTTC. Protein product: CASSQVTGLYNEQFF.

This clonotype has a handful of counts. This chain uses TRBV12-3 or TRBV12-4 with TRBJ1-4; D uncertain. This CDR3 comprises 15 residues. The ends were cut back, 2 bases at V and 0 bases at J, with 7 bases in the middle. The CDR3 spells CASSLPEATNEKLFF. The CDR3 DNA reads TGTGCCAGCAGTTTACCAGAGGCAACTAATGAAAAACTGTTTTTT.

The rearrangement links TRBV6-5 to TRBJ1-6; D gene uncertain. CDR1 and CDR2 from the germline V gene are MNHEY and SVGAGI. With 2 bases removed from V and 5 bases from J, the gap between germline ends came to 13 bases. The CDR3 consists of 16 residues. CDR3 DNA: TGTGCCAGCAGTTACGGTTCCGCAGAGCATAATTCACCCCTCCACTTT. It specifies CASSYGSAEHNSPLHF.

The chain recombines TRBV4-1 with TRBJ2-1, with 8 positions matching TRBD1. This CDR3 is built from 17 residues. With V trimmed by 5 bases and J by 8 bases, 17 bases remained unmatched. Germline CDR1 MGHRA, CDR2 YSYEKL. This CDR3 is CASSGPRGQGGGDEQFF. The CDR3 bases are TGCGCCAGCAGCGGACCCAGGGGGCAAGGGGGCGGAGATGAGCAGTTCTTC.

The genes are TRBV29-1 and TRBJ2-5; 11 bases are a match to TRBD2. Trimming at V came to 3 bases and at J to 2 bases, leaving 2 bases not matched to a gene. The CDR3 has 14 amino acids. Germline V gene data show CDR1 as SQVTM and CDR2 as ANQGSEA. The CDR3 region has the DNA TGCAGCGTTGAGCTAGCGGGAGGACAAGAGACCCAGTACTTC. Translated: CSVELAGGQETQYF.

The V gene is TRBV29-1, the J gene TRBJ2-3, with D possibly matching TRBD1 (6 bases). Germline V gene data show CDR1 as SQVTM and CDR2 as ANQGSEA. This CDR3 has 13 residues. Trimming took off 3 bases at V and 3 bases at J, with 10 bases between the two ends. This CDR3 is CSVETGLTDTQYF. Written as DNA, the CDR3 is TGCAGCGTTGAGACAGGTTTAACAGATACGCAGTATTTT.

The V gene is TRBV4-1, the J gene TRBJ1-1; possible D gene TRBD1, 5 bases. The CDR3 covers 14 residues. Germline V gives CDR1 MGHRA, CDR2 YSYEKL. Trimming left V 5 bases short and J 4 bases short, with 14 bases between. This chain's CDR3 is CASSIGGGATEAFF. The CDR3, as DNA: TGCGCCAGCAGCATTGGGGGAGGGGCCACTGAAGCTTTCTTT.

The rearrangement joins TRBV4-1 to TRBJ1-3; TRBD1 might be the D (5 bases). CDR3 length equals 13 residues. V gave up 3 bases and J gave up 6 bases, with 9 bases separating them. The germline V gene has CDR1 MGHRA and CDR2 YSYEKL. CDR3 sequence (DNA): TGCGCCAGCAGCCAGCAGGGAGAAAACACCATATATTTT. Its protein is CASSQQGENTIYF.

V and J are TRBV14 and TRBJ1-1, with a tentative D call TRBD1 (6 bases). Deletions cut 0 bases from V and 0 bases from J, with 11 bases between. Germline assignment: CDR1 SGHDN and CDR2 FVKESK. The CDR3 covers 16 residues. The CDR3 here is CASSQDQEGVNTEAFF. The CDR3 DNA reads TGTGCCAGCAGCCAAGATCAAGAGGGGGTGAACACTGAAGCTTTCTTT.

The chain has TRBV7-9 and TRBJ1-4; D not resolved. Germline CDR1 is SEHNR and CDR2 is FQNEAQ (reference sequence). The V and J ends lost 5 bases and 7 bases respectively, with 14 bases between them. The CDR3 has 14 residues. CDR3 coding DNA: TGTGCCAGCAGCCCCGTAAGGTCCGGTGAAAAACTGTTTTTT. This sequence encodes CASSPVRSGEKLFF.

The rearrangement uses TRBV27 and TRBJ1-5; TRBD1 might be the D (5 bases). CDR3 length: 15 residues. Germline V gives CDR1 MNHEY, CDR2 SMNVEV (reference sequence). V was clipped by 3 bases and J by 2 bases, with 11 bases between them. In DNA, the CDR3 is TGTGCCAGCAGTTTTGGGGGTATAGGCAATCAGCCCCAGCATTTT. This sequence encodes CASSFGGIGNQPQHF.

The chain employs TRBV2 and TRBJ1-1; 10 bases are a match to TRBD1. CDR3 length equals 15 residues. Germline V gene lookup returns CDR1 SNHLY and CDR2 FYNNEI. Losses at the gene ends were 3 bases for V and 5 bases for J; bases not matched to a gene: 6. CDR3 bases: TGTGCCAGCAGTGATTTGACAGGGGGCATTACTGAAGCTTTCTTT. Protein sequence: CASSDLTGGITEAFF.

This clonotype occurred once. The chain combines TRBV5-1 with TRBJ2-3; D is unclear. This CDR3 has 13 amino acids. V lost 6 bases and J lost 2, with 10 bases in between. CDR1 SGHRS and CDR2 YFSETQ come from the germline V gene. In DNA, the CDR3 is TGCGCCAGCAAAGTCAACCCCACAGATACGCAGTATTTT. This encodes CASKVNPTDTQYF.

The chain recombines TRBV27 with TRBJ1-1; D not certain. Germline V gene lookup returns CDR1 MNHEY and CDR2 SMNVEV (reference sequence). Trimming cost V 8 bases and J 5 bases, with 24 bases left between them. The CDR3 has 16 amino acids. The CDR3 sequence: CASGGDGSEDETEAFF. The CDR3 nucleotides are TGTGCCAGCGGAGGAGACGGCTCCGAAGATGAGACTGAAGCTTTCTTT.

The table lists this clonotype with a count of one. The chain carries TRBV20-1 and TRBJ2-7; D is unclear. This CDR3 is built from 11 residues. Trimming removed 0 bases at V and 5 bases at J, with 5 bases between. CDR1 DFQATT and CDR2 SNEGSKA come from the germline V gene (reference sequence). Here the CDR3 DNA reads TGCAGTGCTAGAGATCGCAACGAGCAGTACTTC. Protein: CSARDRNEQYF.